The 30 T cell receptor beta chains in this list originate from one sample, sequenced in a study of blood T cell repertoires in COVID-19. Repertoires were generated with immunoSEQ multiplex PCR, while TCRdb's copy carries only in-frame clones and drops some. The sample records about 92,000 clones, 65% to 90% being singletons. Sequenced sample: peripheral blood. Source of these receptors: a woman over 75 with active or convalescent COVID-19.

This clone appeared a few times. The chain links TRBV5-1 to TRBJ2-7; 10 positions match TRBD1. There are 15 residues in the CDR3. Per germline, CDR1 SGHRS and CDR2 YFSETQ. Trimming at V came to 4 bases and at J to 6 bases, leaving 10 bases not matched to a gene. CDR3 region: CASSPAGTGAFEQYF. CDR3 DNA: TGCGCCAGCAGCCCCGCCGGGACAGGGGCCTTCGAGCAGTACTTC.

The J gene is TRBJ1-2, the V gene TRBV21-1; TRBD1 is the table's D call and was not checked against the DNA. TRBV21-1 counts as a pseudogene. This CDR3 comprises 12 residues. CDR3 loop: CARHRANYGYTF. CDR3 DNA: TGTGCCAGACACAGGGCTAACTATGGCTACACCTTC.

V and J are TRBV18 and TRBJ2-7, with a weak D call TRBD1 (6 bases). Germline assignment: CDR1 KGHSH and CDR2 LQKENI. V dropped 4 bases and J dropped 0 bases, with 10 bases sitting between them. This CDR3 region has 14 residues. CDR3 loop: CASSRGQLSYEQYF. Written as DNA, the CDR3 is TGTGCCAGCTCACGAGGACAGCTCTCCTACGAGCAGTACTTC.

The CDR3 coding sequence is TGCGCCAGCAGCTTGTCCCCCCTACTAGCCCACACAGATACGCAGTATTTT. It translates to CASSLSPLLAHTDTQYF. This sequence joins TRBV5-1 and TRBJ2-3, with D maybe TRBD2 (6 bases). This CDR3 is built from 17 residues. Germline V gene sequence: CDR1 SGHRS, CDR2 YFSETQ. Trimming stripped 1 base from V and 2 bases from J, with 17 bases between.

The CDR3, as DNA: TGTGCCAGCAGCCAAGGGAGGAACACTGAAGCTTTCTTT. It specifies CASSQGRNTEAFF. The chain carries TRBV3-1 (or the pseudogene TRBV3-2) and TRBJ1-1; D not certain. The V end was cut by 1 base, the J end by 1 base, with 4 bases between. Looked up from germline, CDR1 is LGHDT and CDR2 is YNNKEL (reference sequence). CDR3 size: 13 residues.

The rearrangement joins TRBV6-5 to TRBJ2-2, with TRBD1 matching 7 bases. V dropped 2 bases and J dropped 6; count of bases not matched to a gene: 3. This CDR3 spans 14 amino acids. Per the germline V gene, CDR1 is MNHEY and CDR2 is SVGAGI. CDR3 coding DNA: TGTGCCAGCAGTTACACAGGGGTTCCCGGGGAGCTGTTTTTT. Translation: CASSYTGVPGELFF.

This clone has just one count. The chain has TRBV19 and TRBJ2-3; 8 bases agree with TRBD2. Germline V gene lookup returns CDR1 LNHDA and CDR2 SQIVND (reference sequence). The trim removed 3 bases at V and 6 bases at J, leaving 11 bases unmatched. The CDR3 sequence is 16 residues long. CDR3 loop: CASSMGFGGRRDTQYF. The CDR3 DNA is TGTGCCAGTAGTATGGGTTTCGGCGGGAGGCGGGATACGCAGTATTTT.

This clone has a handful of counts. The gene calls are TRBV11-2 and TRBJ1-3; D unresolved. Trimming shortened V by 5 bases and J by 0 bases, and 14 bases separated the two germline ends. Germline V gene lookup returns CDR1 SGHAT and CDR2 FQNNGV. CDR3 length equals 16 residues. The DNA of the CDR3 is TGTGCCAGCAGCCTCCGCGACACGACCTCTGGAAACACCATATATTTT. It encodes CASSLRDTTSGNTIYF. The full variable domain, rest sourced from reference TRBV11-2 and TRBJ1-3, is EAGVAQSPRYKIIEKRQSVAFWCNPISGHATLYWYQQILGQGPKLLIQFQNNGVVDDSQLPKDRFSAERLKGVDSTLKIQPAKLEDSAVYLCASSLRDTTSGNTIYFGEGSWLTVV.

V usage is TRBV30 and J usage is TRBJ2-5, with a possible D match to TRBD1 (5 bases). The germline gives CDR1 GTSNPN, CDR2 SVGIG (reference sequence). The CDR3 spans 15 residues. V dropped 0 bases and J dropped 5 bases, with 16 bases sitting between them. The CDR3 here is CAWSVPRESFETQYF. Here the CDR3 DNA reads TGTGCCTGGAGTGTACCCAGGGAAAGTTTTGAGACCCAGTACTTC. The full variable domain, with the rest looked up from reference TRBV30 and TRBJ2-5, is SQTIHQWPATLVQPVGSPLSLECTVEGTSNPNLYWYRQAAGRGLQLLFYSVGIGQISSEVPQNLSASRPQDRQFILSSKKLLLSDSGFYLCAWSVPRESFETQYFGPGTRLLVL.

The chain is built from TRBV3-1 (or the pseudogene TRBV3-2) and TRBJ2-1, with 10 bases identical to TRBD2. Per germline, CDR1 LGHDT and CDR2 YNNKEL (reference sequence). The junction had 4 bases not matched to a gene; V was cut back by 0 bases and J by 2 bases. This CDR3 is 17 amino acids long. In DNA, the CDR3 is TGTGCCAGCAGCCAAGATCTTACTAGCGGGACCTACAATGAGCAGTTCTTC. It encodes CASSQDLTSGTYNEQFF.

This clone showed up just a few times. This sequence joins TRBV15 and TRBJ1-2; possibly TRBD1 for D (6 bases). Trimming took off 2 bases at V and 5 bases at J, with 15 bases between the two ends. The CDR3 loop spans 15 amino acids. The germline V gene encodes CDR1 LNHNV and CDR2 YYDKDF (reference sequence). This chain's CDR3 is CATSRPDRTPYGYTF. CDR3 nucleotide sequence: TGTGCCACCAGCAGACCCGACAGGACCCCGTATGGCTACACCTTC. Full variable domain (rest looked up from reference TRBV15 and TRBJ1-2): DAMVIQNPRYQVTQFGKPVTLSCSQTLNHNVMYWYQQKSSQAPKLLFHYYDKDFNNEADTPDNFQSRRPNTSFCFLDIRSPGLGDTAMYLCATSRPDRTPYGYTFGSGTRLTVV.

J is TRBJ2-2 and V is TRBV5-1; D unclear. V lost 6 bases and J 4 bases, leaving 19 bases between the germline ends. Germline V gene data show CDR1 as SGHRS and CDR2 as YFSETQ. This CDR3 has 16 residues. CDR3 nucleotides: TGCGCCAGCAAACGGGTCGAGTTATCTTCCACCGGGGAGCTGTTTTTT. Amino acids: CASKRVELSSTGELFF. The entire variable domain, with the rest obtained from reference TRBV5-1 and TRBJ2-2, is as follows: KAGVTQTPRYLIKTRGQQVTLSCSPISGHRSVSWYQQTPGQGLQFLFEYFSETQRNKGNFPGRFSGRQFSNSRSEMNVSTLELGDSALYLCASKRVELSSTGELFFGEGSRLTVL.

The rearrangement joins TRBV10-3 to TRBJ1-6, with D possibly being TRBD1 (6 bases). Trimming shortened V by 2 bases and J by 0 bases, and 20 bases separated the two germline ends. CDR1 and CDR2 from the germline V gene are ENHRY and SYGVKD. This CDR3 comprises 20 residues. CDR3 in amino acids: CAISEIGRGVGGSYNSPLHF. CDR3 nucleotide sequence: TGTGCCATCAGTGAGATCGGGAGGGGGGTTGGTGGCTCCTATAATTCACCCCTCCACTTT.

Worth noting for this clone: A read error may account for a junction end that differs from germline. V gene TRBV7-7 combines with J gene TRBJ2-3; 9 positions agree with TRBD2. Germline V lookup: CDR1 SSHAT, CDR2 FNYEAQ (reference sequence). CDR3 size: 15 residues. Here the CDR3 reads CASSQGLAGTDTQYF. Written as DNA, the CDR3 is TGTGCTAGCAGCCAGGGACTAGCAGGGACAGATACGCAGTATTTT. Filled out from reference TRBV7-7 and TRBJ2-3, the complete variable domain reads GAGVSQSPRYKVTKRGQDVTLRCDPISSHATLYWYQQALGQGPEFLTYFNYEAQPDKSGLPSDRFSAERPEGSISTLTIQRTEQRDSAMYRCASSQGLAGTDTQYFGPGTRLTVL.

The rearrangement uses TRBV4-1 and TRBJ1-1; D not certain. With 0 bases removed from V and 2 bases from J, the gap between germline ends came to 4 bases. CDR1 and CDR2 (germline): MGHRA, YSYEKL. The CDR3 loop spans 13 amino acids. CDR3: CASSQEINTEAFF. The CDR3 region has the DNA TGCGCCAGCAGCCAAGAAATAAACACTGAAGCTTTCTTT.

The chain recombines TRBV29-1 with TRBJ1-3; D unclear. The CDR3 covers 11 residues. V was cut by 6 bases and J by 5 bases, with 8 bases left in between. Germline loops: CDR1 SQVTM, CDR2 ANQGSEA. CDR3 sequence: CSVSDRNTIYF. In DNA form, the CDR3 reads TGCAGCGTCAGCGACCGAAACACCATATATTTT.

The chain carries TRBV28 and TRBJ1-2; TRBD1 is a possible D gene (5 bases). The CDR3 loop spans 15 amino acids. The V end was cut by 7 bases, the J end by 5 bases, with 20 bases between. Per the germline V gene, CDR1 is MDHEN and CDR2 is SYDVKM. This CDR3 is CASTQGSGGEYGYTF. CDR3 sequence (DNA): TGTGCCAGCACACAAGGTAGTGGGGGGGAGTATGGCTACACCTTC.

V and J are TRBV28 and TRBJ2-5; maybe TRBD2 (6 bases). The CDR3 contains 12 residues. Trimming removed 5 bases from V and 4 bases from J, with 8 bases in between. In germline, CDR1 is MDHEN, CDR2 SYDVKM. The CDR3 is CASSLRGETQYF. The CDR3 nucleotides read TGTGCCAGCAGTCTGCGGGGAGAGACCCAGTACTTC. Drawing the rest from reference TRBV28 and TRBJ2-5, the complete variable domain is DVKVTQSSRYLVKRTGEKVFLECVQDMDHENMFWYRQDPGLGLRLIYFSYDVKMKEKGDIPEGYSVSREKKERFSLILESASTNQTSMYLCASSLRGETQYFGPGTRLLVL.

The V call is TRBV7-3, the J call TRBJ2-2; TRBD1 agrees at 7 bases. Trimming took 1 base from V and 4 from J; bases not matched to a gene: 3. The germline V gene has CDR1 SGHTA and CDR2 FQGTGA. CDR3 size: 15 residues. In DNA form, the CDR3 reads TGTGCCAGCAGCTTAATAGCAGGGGGCACCGGGGAGCTGTTTTTT. Its protein product is CASSLIAGGTGELFF.

V is TRBV2 and J is TRBJ2-2; 7 bases map to TRBD2. In germline, CDR1 is SNHLY, CDR2 FYNNEI. J gave up 0 bases and V 8 bases, and 18 bases lay outside the gene matches. The CDR3 has 19 amino acids. CDR3 in DNA: TGTGCCAGCGACGCTCGCGGGAGATCAGCGCCTACGAACACCGGGGAGCTGTTTTTT. Amino acids: CASDARGRSAPTNTGELFF.

The J gene is TRBJ2-2, the V gene TRBV12-5; 9 bases are a match to TRBD1. The CDR3 sequence is 15 residues long. The junction had 3 bases not matched to a gene; V was cut back by 4 bases and J by 3 bases. Germline assignment: CDR1 LGHNT and CDR2 FRNRAP. The CDR3 loop reads CASGSGQGDTGELFF. The CDR3 DNA sequence: TGTGCTAGTGGTTCGGGACAGGGAGACACCGGGGAGCTGTTTTTT.

The chain is built from TRBV24-1 and TRBJ2-1; 15 bases map to TRBD2. Germline V gives CDR1 KGHDR, CDR2 SFDVKD. The CDR3 spans 17 residues. V was clipped by 10 bases and J by 1 base; unmatched bases: 7. The DNA for the CDR3 is TGTGCCACTTCCGGGACTAGCGGGAGGCCGTCCTACAATGAGCAGTTCTTC. It encodes CATSGTSGRPSYNEQFF.

The chain links TRBV6-5 to TRBJ2-2; maybe TRBD2 (7 bases). The ends were cut back, 0 bases at V and 7 bases at J, with 15 bases in the middle. CDR1 MNHEY and CDR2 SVGAGI come from the germline V gene. The CDR3 consists of 16 residues. The CDR3 protein is CASSYSWGGRGGELFF. Written as DNA, the CDR3 is TGTGCCAGCAGTTACTCGTGGGGGGGCCGAGGCGGGGAGCTGTTTTTT.

This clone was counted a single time. The chain employs TRBV6-2 or TRBV6-3 and TRBJ2-7; 7 bases match TRBD2. The ends lost 2 bases at V and 3 bases at J; junction bases unmatched: 7. The germline V gene encodes CDR1 MNHEY and CDR2 SVGEGT. The CDR3 extends over 15 amino acids. CDR3 in DNA: TGTGCCAGCAGTTACGGGGCTAGCGGATACTACGAGCAGTACTTC. This encodes CASSYGASGYYEQYF.

A single count supports this clone. This rearrangement joins TRBV9 to TRBJ1-2, with D perhaps TRBD1 (5 bases). Germline assignment: CDR1 SGDLS and CDR2 YYNGEE. V dropped 3 bases and J dropped 0 bases, with 18 bases sitting between them. This CDR3 contains 17 residues. DNA of the CDR3: TGTGCCAGCAGCGCCTCACTGGGGCACGAAGCTAACTATGGCTACACCTTC. Translation: CASSASLGHEANYGYTF. Full variable domain (outside the CDR3, taken from reference TRBV9 and TRBJ1-2): DSGVTQTPKHLITATGQRVTLRCSPRSGDLSVYWYQQSLDQGLQFLIQYYNGEERAKGNILERFSAQQFPDLHSELNLSSLELGDSALYFCASSASLGHEANYGYTFGSGTRLTVV.

V usage is TRBV11-2 and J usage is TRBJ1-2; 10 bases fit TRBD1. Germline trimming cut 5 bases from V and 2 bases from J; bases unmatched to any gene: 5. CDR1 is SGHAT, CDR2 FQNNGV, per germline. CDR3 length equals 15 residues. CDR3 region: CASSPRTGGNYGYTF. DNA of the CDR3: TGTGCCAGCAGCCCTCGGACAGGGGGAAACTATGGCTACACCTTC.

This clone was counted between two and nine times. CDR3 residues: CASNLSGTSTQYF. CDR3 nucleotide sequence: TGTGCCAGCAACCTCAGCGGGACCTCGACCCAGTACTTC. The chain employs TRBV28 and TRBJ2-5; 7 bases line up with TRBD2. CDR3 length equals 13 residues. Per germline, CDR1 MDHEN and CDR2 SYDVKM. V dropped 7 bases and J dropped 7; count of bases not matched to a gene: 9.

The chain uses TRBV29-1 and TRBJ1-4; TRBD1 aligns across 7 bases. Germline CDR1 SQVTM, CDR2 ANQGSEA. The CDR3 spans 13 residues. V shed 7 bases and J 2 bases; nucleotides not matched to a gene: 4. This CDR3 is CSATGATNEKLFF. Written as DNA, the CDR3 is TGCAGCGCCACAGGGGCGACTAATGAAAAACTGTTTTTT.

The chain has TRBV11-2 and TRBJ1-2; D perhaps matches TRBD1 (5 bases). CDR1 and CDR2 from the germline V gene are SGHAT and FQNNGV. This CDR3 contains 14 residues. Trimming left V 0 bases short and J 4 bases short, with 9 bases between. The CDR3 region is CASSLDGGVYGYTF. CDR3 in DNA: TGTGCCAGCAGCTTAGATGGGGGGGTCTATGGCTACACCTTC.

This clone was observed once. The chain combines TRBV24-1 with TRBJ2-1; 9 bases are shared with TRBD2. With 4 bases clipped from V and 4 bases from J, the junction kept 1 base outside the gene matches. Germline-derived CDR1 and CDR2 are KGHDR and SFDVKD. The CDR3 totals 14 residues. The CDR3 nucleotides read TGTGCCACCAGTGACAGCGGGGGGTACAATGAGCAGTTCTTC. It yields the protein CATSDSGGYNEQFF.